This T cell receptor beta chain was identified during a study of memory CD4+ T cells and cytomegalovirus serostatus (dated by TCRdb to between 2019 and 2020). Describing the broader study: The cohort comprised around 35 healthy Belgian adults, 9 CMV seropositive and around 24 CMV seronegative. The study sequenced CD4+ memory TCRbeta repertoires of a Belgian cohort with known cytomegalovirus serostatus to replicate a published TCR-based CMV serostatus classifier.

As concerns this clone: No cognate antigen has been identified for it. Base-call qualities are not available, and no considerably larger clone is one nucleotide away.

Results the study describes overall, beyond this receptor: CMV serostatus prediction reached a median bootstrapped AUC of 0.95 with the original framework and just under 0.92 with a US-trained random forest. Only CD4+CD45RO+ memory cells were sequenced, in contrast to the original study, in which naive and memory CD4+ and CD8+ populations were covered. Results were interpreted as suggesting that the CMV-associated TCR signature is largely present in the CD4+ memory repertoire. Among the 150 to 200 previously reported CMV-associated TCRbeta sequences, 65 to 85 showed up in the CD4+ memory repertoires, with each one found in between one and five individuals. The original-framework classifier achieved a median bootstrapped AUC of around 0.95 with a 95% CI of 0.76-1.00 on the Belgian cohort.

Inclusive of the bounding cysteine and phenylalanine, the CDR3 is 18 residues long. CDR3 DNA only is kept here, 54 bases in frame from base 1. V ends up 1 base short and J 5 bases short, with an unmatched junction base count of 11. From a lookup of the germline V gene, CDR1 and CDR2 are SGHDT and YYEEEE. Single viable CD3+CD4+CD8-CD45RO+ cells were sorted as memory CD4+ T cells on a FACSAria II. To determine CMV serostatus, a Roche Elecsys assay was used that detects serum IgG against CMV pp150, pp28, p38 and p52. After the samples were thawed, total CD4+ T cells were enriched through positive selection using CD4 magnetic microbeads. The samples came from a separate study whose specific focus was interrogating the CD4+ T cell memory repertoire. Peripheral blood mononuclear cells were isolated and cryopreserved according to standard operating procedures, and serum was stored at -80 degrees C. The staining used CD3-PerCP (BW264/56), CD4-APC (RPA-T4), CD45RO-PE (UCHT1) and CD8-Pacific Orange (3B5) antibodies, and Sytox blue was used to exclude non-viable cells.

The Quick-DNA Microprep Kit was used to extract genomic DNA from the sorted cells. Amplification of TCRbeta DNA was done with the immunoSEQ hsTCRbeta kit, following the protocol from the manufacturer. TCRbeta libraries were sequenced on an Illumina MiSeq instrument. Processing in the source paper ran as follows. Removing out-of-frame sequences left a few million distinct TCRbeta sequences, an average of about 73,000 per individual. Each individual was scored by the count of 164 previously reported CMV-associated TCRbeta sequences and the total productive distinct TCRbeta count. A beta-binomial model was reimplemented in Python, and random forests from scikit-learn, run with default parameters, were trained on data from the US cohort. Classifier performance on the Belgian cohort was reported as the median AUC with percentile confidence intervals calculated over 10,000 bootstrap iterations. TCRdb stores this immuneACCESS table with in-frame sequences only. Part of the clones is absent; in the studies checked, under half of the shortfall reflects unresolved V genes, and no reason is known for the rest. The V and J calls and clone size come from that table; D and trimming were worked out from the DNA. The sample table contains around 44,000 clones; only one count was recorded for about 82% of them. About 6% of the sample is taken by the ten largest.

The receptor was isolated from an adult in good health and CMV-seronegative. Rearrangement joined TRBV5-6 to TRBJ2-2; 10 of the junction bases match TRBD1. The sequencing input was memory CD4+ T cells from blood. CDR3 protein: CASSLRPRTGGETGELFF. At the DNA level, the sequence is TGTGCCAGCAGCTTGAGACCCAGGACAGGGGGGGAGACCGGGGAGCTGTTTTTT.